Reported below is one T cell receptor (beta chain). The sample is drawn from a study of graft-versus-host responses after intestinal transplantation. Study in general: Induction with anti-thymocyte globulin, then tacrolimus and steroids for around three years, was given to all recipients.

Irradiated stimulators labeled with violet dye, around 200,000 in number, were plated with around 200,000 CFSE-labeled responders. V was pared by 6 bases and J by 4 bases, with 10 bases between. Germline V CDR1 and CDR2: LNHDA, SQIVND (reference sequence). There are 13 residues in the CDR3. The method was immunoSEQ multiplex PCR; TCRdb's version includes in-frame clones alone and lacks a portion of them. Among about 4,700 clones listed, 25% to 35% were seen once. The sequencing used alloreactive CD8+ T cells from a mixed lymphocyte reaction culture, collected before transplantation. This sample's subset: CFSE-low proliferating T cells sorted from roughly six-day pre-transplant mixed lymphocyte reaction (GvH or HvG direction). The sequence was collected from a human patient who was an organ donor for intestinal transplantation. This chain connects TRBV19 to TRBJ2-1; perhaps TRBD2 as D (5 bases). The CDR3 DNA sequence: TGTGCCAGTAGCCTCGGACTGTACAATGAGCAGTTCTTC. As protein: CASSLGLYNEQFF.